This TCR beta chain was observed in a study of control samples from healthy donors and cancer patients. Using immunoSEQ multiplex PCR, the repertoire was profiled, and TCRdb retains in-frame clones only, with some absent. The repertoire holds about 160,000 clones, with approximately 96% as singletons. The V gene end was trimmed by 5 bases and the J gene end by 7 bases; junction bases not matched to a gene: 3. There are 12 residues in the CDR3. Germline values: CDR1 LNHDA, CDR2 SQIVND (reference sequence). The TCR comes from a woman aged 25 to 39 in good health. Sequenced input: blood. The chain recombines TRBV19 with TRBJ1-1; 8 nucleotides line up with TRBD1. The chain's CDR3 is CASSADRVEAFF. Written as DNA, the CDR3 is TGTGCCAGTAGTGCGGACAGGGTTGAAGCTTTCTTT. Full variable domain (rest looked up from reference TRBV19 and TRBJ1-1): DGGITQSPKYLFRKEGQNVTLSCEQNLNHDAMYWYRQDPGQGLRLIYYSQIVNDFQKGDIAEGYSVSREKKESFPLTVTSAQKNPTAFYLCASSADRVEAFFGQGTRLTVV.